A selection of T cell receptor beta chains follows, all from one sample in a study of blood T cell repertoires in COVID-19. Sequencing used immunoSEQ multiplex PCR; TCRdb keeps in-frame clones, though not all of them. This sample has 70,000 or so clones; 75% to 85% occur once, and the top ten carry roughly 15%. Sequenced material: peripheral blood. The receptors here all came from a human donor in a cohort sampled during active COVID-19. The CDR3 runs from the conserved cysteine through the conserved F or W. Each record gives: V gene, clone size, J gene, D gene, CDR3 length, CDR3 protein, CDR3 DNA. D genes are given only for firm matches. A clone size is listed for some rows: how often the clone was seen (once, few, many), or a class if it is expanded.

TRBV2	few	TRBJ2-5	TRBD1	13	CASRKGAGETQYF	TGTGCCAGCAGGAAGGGGGCTGGAGAGACCCAGTACTTC
TRBV14	.	TRBJ1-2	TRBD1	19	CASSQDQGGGTGDLYGYTF	TGTGCCAGCAGCCAAGATCAGGGAGGGGGGACAGGGGACCTCTATGGCTACACCTTC
TRBV27	.	TRBJ2-1	.	14	CASSFGFWGDEQFF	TGTGCCAGCAGTTTTGGGTTCTGGGGGGATGAGCAGTTCTTC
TRBV2	.	TRBJ2-7	.	11	CASSFAIEQYF	TGTGCCAGCAGTTTCGCTATCGAGCAGTACTTC
TRBV18	.	TRBJ2-7	TRBD1	13	CASSRDRDYEQYF	TGTGCCAGCTCTCGAGACAGGGACTACGAGCAGTACTTC
TRBV29-1	.	TRBJ2-3	.	14	CSVVPPPGTDTQYF	TGCAGCGTTGTGCCACCTCCGGGAACAGATACGCAGTATTTT
TRBV2	.	TRBJ2-7	.	13	CASSPGFPYGQYF	TGTGCCAGCAGTCCGGGGTTTCCCTACGGGCAGTACTTC
TRBV18	.	TRBJ2-5	.	14	CASSSQGTRETQYF	TGTGCCAGCTCCTCCCAGGGGACCAGAGAGACCCAGTACTTC
TRBV5-1	once	TRBJ1-6	TRBD1	17	CASSLDRQGASNSPLHF	TGCGCCAGCAGCTTGGACCGGCAGGGGGCATCAAATTCACCCCTCCACTTT
TRBV10-3	.	TRBJ2-2	.	16	CAIREATGSNTGELFF	TGTGCCATCAGGGAAGCTACGGGAAGTAACACCGGGGAGCTGTTTTTT
TRBV27	.	TRBJ2-7	TRBD2	15	CASSLSSGRAYEQYF	TGTGCCAGCAGTCTATCTAGCGGGAGGGCCTACGAGCAGTACTTC
TRBV27	once	TRBJ2-7	.	14	CASSSQAVRYEQYF	TGTGCCAGCAGTTCCCAAGCTGTCAGGTACGAGCAGTACTTC
TRBV7-6	.	TRBJ1-4	TRBD1	15	CASSSRGQGYEKLFF	TGTGCCAGCAGCTCACGAGGACAGGGATATGAAAAACTGTTTTTT
TRBV2	.	TRBJ2-7	TRBD2	15	CASRPSGRTTYEQYF	TGTGCCAGCAGACCTAGCGGGAGGACTACCTACGAGCAGTACTTC
TRBV28	.	TRBJ1-5	TRBD1	16	CASSPPGQGNNQPQHF	TGTGCCAGCAGTCCACCGGGACAGGGTAACAATCAGCCCCAGCATTTT
TRBV6-5	.	TRBJ2-7	TRBD2	15	CASSRSGLEASEQYF	TGTGCCAGCAGCCGCTCTGGACTAGAAGCTAGCGAGCAGTACTTC
TRBV18	once	TRBJ2-5	TRBD1	13	CASQFTGVETQYF	TGTGCCAGCCAATTTACAGGGGTAGAGACCCAGTACTTC
TRBV27	.	TRBJ2-3	TRBD2	15	CASSFLGTSGNTQYF	TGTGCCAGCAGTTTCTTAGGGACTAGCGGGAATACGCAGTATTTT
TRBV2	.	TRBJ2-7	TRBD2	16	CASNPPGGALGDEQYF	TGTGCCAGCAATCCTCCCGGGGGGGCCCTAGGGGACGAGCAGTACTTC
TRBV27	.	TRBJ2-7	TRBD1	16	CASSRVSGQGPNEQYF	TGTGCCAGCAGCCGGGTCTCCGGACAGGGCCCCAACGAGCAGTACTTC
TRBV7-8	once	TRBJ2-7	TRBD2	17	CASSLVVAGGHTYEQYF	TGTGCCAGCAGCTTAGTGGTAGCGGGAGGCCATACCTACGAGCAGTACTTC
TRBV12-3/TRBV12-4	.	TRBJ1-5	TRBD1	13	CASSRQAQGAQHF	TGTGCCAGCAGTAGACAGGCCCAGGGGGCCCAGCATTTT
TRBV7-2	.	TRBJ2-2	.	13	CASSLRTAGELFF	TGTGCCAGCAGCTTAAGGACAGCCGGGGAGCTGTTTTTT
TRBV4-1	once	TRBJ1-5	.	14	CASSQDRGNQPQHF	TGCGCCAGCAGCCAAGATCGGGGCAATCAGCCCCAGCATTTT
TRBV30	.	TRBJ1-6	.	14	CAWSVTVDNSPLHF	TGTGCCTGGAGTGTTACGGTCGATAATTCACCCCTCCACTTT
TRBV7-9	many	TRBJ2-1	TRBD2	15	CASRPKAGGTNEQFF	TGTGCCAGCAGACCTAAAGCGGGAGGAACGAATGAGCAGTTCTTC
TRBV7-2	.	TRBJ2-7	TRBD1	16	CASSKPRDRGSYEQYF	TGTGCCAGCAGTAAACCCCGGGACAGGGGATCCTACGAGCAGTACTTC
TRBV18	.	TRBJ1-4	.	15	CASSPPDTDQEKLFF	TGTGCCAGCTCACCTCCCGACACGGATCAAGAAAAACTGTTTTTT
TRBV7-6	.	TRBJ2-7	.	13	CASSPVGIYEQYF	TGTGCCAGCAGCCCCGTCGGGATCTACGAGCAGTACTTC
TRBV5-1	.	TRBJ2-3	TRBD2	19	CASSLALPGLAGTTDTQYF	TGCGCCAGCAGCTTGGCCCTTCCGGGACTAGCGGGAACCACAGATACGCAGTATTTT
TRBV6-5	few	TRBJ2-7	.	13	CASSYDWSYEQYF	TGTGCCAGCAGTTACGACTGGAGTTACGAGCAGTACTTC
TRBV5-4	many	TRBJ1-1	TRBD1	15	CASSLGQGARTEAFF	TGTGCCAGCAGCTTGGGACAGGGGGCGCGCACTGAAGCTTTCTTT
TRBV19	.	TRBJ2-7	.	17	CASSIRPGGGLPYEQYF	TGTGCCAGTAGTATAAGGCCGGGTGGCGGGCTTCCCTACGAGCAGTACTTC
TRBV18	once	TRBJ1-1	TRBD1	13	CASSSTGETEAFF	TGTGCCAGCTCATCGACAGGGGAGACTGAAGCTTTCTTT
TRBV29-1	.	TRBJ2-3	TRBD1	16	CSVGLTGGGNTDTQYF	TGCAGCGTTGGACTCACAGGGGGAGGCAACACAGATACGCAGTATTTT
TRBV9	.	TRBJ2-7	TRBD1	17	CASSVQGTGTGIYEQYF	TGTGCCAGCAGCGTGCAAGGGACGGGGACAGGGATATACGAGCAGTACTTC
TRBV5-4	.	TRBJ2-7	.	13	CASSLETRSEQYF	TGTGCCAGCAGCTTGGAGACTAGAAGTGAGCAGTACTTC
TRBV27	.	TRBJ2-7	.	14	CASSFSAGSYEQYF	TGTGCCAGCAGTTTCTCTGCAGGTTCCTACGAGCAGTACTTC
TRBV5-1	.	TRBJ2-2	TRBD2	16	CASSFPGLEATGELFF	TGCGCCAGCAGCTTCCCGGGACTAGAGGCCACCGGGGAGCTGTTTTTT
TRBV5-6	.	TRBJ2-1	TRBD2	16	CASSHPTSGSYNEQFF	TGTGCCAGCAGCCACCCGACTAGCGGGAGTTACAATGAGCAGTTCTTC
TRBV7-9	few	TRBJ1-2	.	16	CASSLGSGFANYGYTF	TGTGCCAGCAGCTTAGGTAGCGGTTTTGCTAACTATGGCTACACCTTC
TRBV7-2	.	TRBJ2-7	.	16	CASSLGPAGPAYEQYF	TGTGCCAGCAGCTTAGGTCCGGCGGGACCCGCCTACGAGCAGTACTTC
TRBV19	.	TRBJ2-5	TRBD1	15	CASSFRQGTRETQYF	TGTGCCAGTAGTTTCCGACAGGGAACGCGGGAGACCCAGTACTTC
TRBV6-1	few	TRBJ2-4	TRBD2	14	CASSDPLGGDIQYF	TGTGCCAGCAGTGATCCACTGGGAGGGGACATTCAGTACTTC
TRBV9	.	TRBJ2-4	.	12	CASSVGGDIQYF	TGTGCCAGCAGCGTAGGGGGGGACATTCAGTACTTC
TRBV29-1	few	TRBJ2-1	.	8	CSVGGQFF	TGCAGCGTTGGAGGGCAGTTCTTC